A single sample gave rise to the 26 T cell receptor beta chains below, sequenced in a study of blood T cell repertoires in COVID-19. The table came from immunoSEQ multiplex PCR; TCRdb's copy has only in-frame clones and leaves some out. The data contain 150,000 to 200,000 clones, around nine tenths of them singletons. Sample: peripheral blood. These receptors all stem from a woman over 75 with COVID-19, enrolled during active disease.

V and J are TRBV6-5 and TRBJ2-1; possible D gene TRBD2, 5 bases. Per the germline V gene, CDR1 is MNHEY and CDR2 is SVGAGI. The CDR3 contains 15 residues. Trimming removed 6 bases from V and 1 base from J, with 13 bases in between. CDR3 DNA sequence: TGTGCCAGCAGAATAGGAGGAGTGTCCTACAATGAGCAGTTCTTC. Residues: CASRIGGVSYNEQFF.

The genes are TRBV11-2 and TRBJ1-3; D remains unclear. Germline CDR1 is SGHAT and CDR2 is FQNNGV. The V gene lost 1 base and the J gene lost 0 bases, with 10 bases spanning the gap. The CDR3 runs to 16 residues. Written as DNA, the CDR3 is TGTGCCAGCAGCTTAGCCCCAGCGAACTCTGGAAACACCATATATTTT. Protein sequence: CASSLAPANSGNTIYF.

This sequence joins TRBV28 and TRBJ1-2; 10 bases map to TRBD1. Germline V lookup: CDR1 MDHEN, CDR2 SYDVKM. The V gene end was trimmed by 6 bases and the J gene end by 8 bases; junction bases not matched to a gene: 15. This CDR3 contains 16 residues. The CDR3 DNA reads TGTGCCAGCAGGCAGGCCAAGACAGGGGGCAAAGGGGGCTACACCTTC. Protein: CASRQAKTGGKGGYTF.

The V gene is TRBV27, the J gene TRBJ1-2; the match to TRBD1 covers 7 bases. Germline loops: CDR1 MNHEY, CDR2 SMNVEV (reference sequence). The CDR3 loop spans 14 amino acids. The ends lost 3 bases at V and 5 bases at J; junction bases unmatched: 6. CDR3 DNA sequence: TGTGCCAGCAGTTTGAGGGACAGCCGATATGGCTACACCTTC. As protein: CASSLRDSRYGYTF.

On this clone: A read error may produce the germline difference seen at one junction end. The rearrangement uses TRBV18 and TRBJ1-2; 8 nucleotides align to TRBD1. The CDR3 has 13 amino acids. From germline, CDR1 is KGHSH and CDR2 LQKENI. CDR3 coding DNA: TGTGCCAGCTCGCGATCCGGGACAGGATTTGAAATCTTC. The encoded protein is CASSRSGTGFEIF.

V usage is TRBV7-2 and J usage is TRBJ1-6; D may be TRBD1 (5 bases). The V end was cut by 3 bases, the J end by 3 bases, with 9 bases between. The length of the CDR3 is 15 residues. Germline V CDR1 and CDR2: SGHTA, FQGNSA. Here the CDR3 reads CASSFTTVYNSPLHF. The CDR3 DNA follows: TGTGCCAGCAGCTTTACGACAGTCTATAATTCACCCCTCCACTTT.

On this clone itself: Other DNA variants within this sample encode the same CDR3. The V gene is TRBV19, the J gene TRBJ1-5; the match to TRBD1 covers 9 bases. V lost 4 bases to trimming and J lost 5 bases; unmatched junction nucleotides: 0. In germline, CDR1 is LNHDA, CDR2 SQIVND (reference sequence). CDR3 length: 13 residues. CDR3 sequence (DNA): TGTGCCAGTAGTAGGGACAGGGATCAGCCCCAGCATTTT. This codes for CASSRDRDQPQHF.

V usage is TRBV2 and J usage is TRBJ2-3; 14 positions agree with TRBD2. The V gene end was trimmed by 4 bases and the J gene end by 4 bases; junction bases not matched to a gene: 4. From germline, CDR1 is SNHLY and CDR2 FYNNEI. There are 16 residues in the CDR3. This chain's CDR3 is CASSGGLAGVADTQYF. CDR3 DNA sequence: TGTGCCAGCAGTGGGGGACTAGCGGGAGTTGCAGATACGCAGTATTTT.

This chain uses TRBV7-8 with TRBJ2-1, with D perhaps matching TRBD2 (5 bases). There are 14 residues in the CDR3. In germline, CDR1 is SGHVS, CDR2 FQNEAQ. V lost 1 base and J lost 6, with 10 bases in between. The CDR3 DNA sequence: TGTGCCAGCAGCTTAGGGACTGCCACCAATGAGCAGTTCTTC. Its translation: CASSLGTATNEQFF.

This chain joins TRBV12-3 or TRBV12-4 and TRBJ2-7, with D possibly being TRBD1 (6 bases). The CDR3 covers 13 residues. The ends were cut back, 8 bases at V and 4 bases at J, with 15 bases in the middle. Written as DNA, the CDR3 is TGTGCCAGCTCCCAGGGGACGCTATACGAGCAGTACTTC. As protein: CASSQGTLYEQYF.

The chain has TRBV19 and TRBJ1-1; D is possibly TRBD1 (6 bases). CDR1 LNHDA and CDR2 SQIVND come from the germline V gene (reference sequence). Trimming took 6 bases from V and 11 from J, leaving 13 bases between them. This CDR3 spans 11 amino acids. The CDR3 region has the DNA TGTGCCAGTAGGGAACAGGGTGCGGCTTTCTTT. This encodes CASREQGAAFF.

The chain employs TRBV7-6 and TRBJ2-7, with 9 bases lining up with TRBD2. Germline CDR1 is SGHVS and CDR2 is FNYEAQ. V lost 2 bases and J lost 4; bases outside the gene matches: 9. CDR3 length: 16 residues. In DNA, the CDR3 is TGTGCCAGCAGCTTAAGCACCGGGACTAGCCTGTACGAGCAGTACTTC. This codes for CASSLSTGTSLYEQYF.

The sample holds a few counts of this clone. This chain uses TRBV19 with TRBJ2-1; 9 bases align to TRBD1. From germline, CDR1 is LNHDA and CDR2 SQIVND (reference sequence). Germline trimming cut 3 bases from V and 0 bases from J; bases unmatched to any gene: 0. This CDR3 is 15 amino acids long. CDR3 nucleotides: TGTGCCAGTAGTATGACAGGGGGCTCCTACAATGAGCAGTTCTTC. Its protein product is CASSMTGGSYNEQFF.

The chain is built from TRBV19 and TRBJ2-1; 8 bases map to TRBD2. In germline, CDR1 is LNHDA, CDR2 SQIVND (reference sequence). After removal of 3 bases from V and 7 bases from J, the junction contained 8 bases not matched to a gene. CDR3 length: 15 residues. The CDR3 loop is CASSIPGLGLNEQFF. CDR3 bases: TGTGCCAGTAGTATTCCGGGACTAGGGCTGAATGAGCAGTTCTTC. Full variable domain (outside the CDR3, taken from reference TRBV19 and TRBJ2-1): DGGITQSPKYLFRKEGQNVTLSCEQNLNHDAMYWYRQDPGQGLRLIYYSQIVNDFQKGDIAEGYSVSREKKESFPLTVTSAQKNPTAFYLCASSIPGLGLNEQFFGPGTRLTVL.

This sequence joins TRBV28 and TRBJ2-5; 12 bases are shared with TRBD2. The CDR3 length is 14 residues. V was pared by 6 bases and J by 1 base, with 0 bases of the junction left unmatched. Germline V CDR1 and CDR2: MDHEN, SYDVKM. CDR3 amino acids: CASRTSGSQETQYF. CDR3 sequence (DNA): TGTGCCAGCAGGACTAGCGGGAGCCAAGAGACCCAGTACTTC.

The genes are TRBV5-1 and TRBJ2-2; 12 nucleotides align to TRBD2. Germline-derived CDR1 and CDR2 are SGHRS and YFSETQ. The CDR3 is 16 amino acids. The V segment lost 4 bases and the J segment 4 bases; nucleotides outside the gene matches: 5. The CDR3 DNA is TGCGCCAGCAGCCAAATGACTAGCGGGAGCACCGGGGAGCTGTTTTTT. This sequence encodes CASSQMTSGSTGELFF.

This chain joins TRBV4-3 and TRBJ2-5; no clear D gene. V dropped 1 base and J dropped 4 bases, with 7 bases sitting between them. Germline V gene sequence: CDR1 LGHNA, CDR2 YSLEER. This CDR3 is built from 13 residues. Here the CDR3 DNA reads TGCGCCAGCAGCCAAGGGAGCGCAGAGACCCAGTACTTC. Translating gives CASSQGSAETQYF.

The chain employs TRBV15 and TRBJ2-5; 7 positions match TRBD1. Germline V gene lookup returns CDR1 LNHNV and CDR2 YYDKDF (reference sequence). The CDR3 length is 15 residues. With V trimmed by 1 base and J by 7 bases, 9 bases remained unmatched. The CDR3, as DNA: TGTGCCACCAGCAGAGGGTCAGGGGGAGAGTTGACCCAGTACTTC. Translation gives CATSRGSGGELTQYF.

V is TRBV19 and J is TRBJ1-6, with 7 positions matching TRBD1. From germline, CDR1 is LNHDA and CDR2 SQIVND (reference sequence). The CDR3 consists of 14 residues. The ends lost 6 bases at V and 9 bases at J; junction bases unmatched: 8. CDR3 coding DNA: TGTGCCAGTAGGACAGGAGGGGGCGGTTCACCCCTCCACTTT. It is translated as CASRTGGGGSPLHF.

The sample holds one count of this clone. J is TRBJ2-3 and V is TRBV28, with no clear D. This CDR3 region has 12 residues. Trimming removed 6 bases at V and 5 bases at J, with 9 bases between. Germline loops: CDR1 MDHEN, CDR2 SYDVKM. The CDR3 sequence: CASSTIGDTQYF. In DNA, the CDR3 is TGTGCCAGCAGCACGATCGGAGATACGCAGTATTTT.

V is TRBV3-1 (or the pseudogene TRBV3-2) and J is TRBJ2-3; weak D call: TRBD2 (6 bases). From germline, CDR1 is LGHDT and CDR2 YNNKEL (reference sequence). The CDR3 loop spans 17 amino acids. V dropped 4 bases and J dropped 5 bases, with 22 bases sitting between them. The chain's CDR3 is CASSPTGVGLGGDTQYF. The CDR3 DNA reads as TGTGCCAGCAGCCCGACGGGTGTGGGGTTGGGGGGAGATACGCAGTATTTT.

This chain links TRBV6-2 or TRBV6-3 with TRBJ1-5, with 10 positions matching TRBD1. Germline trimming cut 2 bases from V and 8 bases from J; bases unmatched to any gene: 6. The germline V gene encodes CDR1 MNHEY and CDR2 SVGEGT. The CDR3 sequence is 15 residues long. The CDR3 is CASSYTSGTGEPQHF. CDR3 nucleotides: TGTGCCAGCAGTTACACCTCCGGGACAGGGGAGCCCCAGCATTTT.

This clone is a singleton in its sample. V and J are TRBV2 and TRBJ1-1, with 9 positions matching TRBD1. The V segment lost 3 bases and the J segment 10 bases; nucleotides outside the gene matches: 15. Germline V gene lookup returns CDR1 SNHLY and CDR2 FYNNEI. The CDR3 runs 16 residues. CDR3 in DNA: TGTGCCAGCAGTGAGGGACTTGGCTGGGGACAGGGAGGAGCTTTCTTT. Translated: CASSEGLGWGQGGAFF.

The chain combines TRBV5-1 with TRBJ2-2, with 7 bases matching TRBD2. The CDR3 extends over 16 amino acids. Germline-derived CDR1 and CDR2 are SGHRS and YFSETQ. With 1 base clipped from V and 1 base from J, the junction kept 4 bases outside the gene matches. The CDR3 is CASSLLASGNTGELFF. The CDR3 DNA reads TGCGCCAGCAGCTTGCTGGCTAGCGGGAACACCGGGGAGCTGTTTTTT.

The V gene is TRBV3-1 (or the pseudogene TRBV3-2), the J gene TRBJ2-2; 10 bases map to TRBD1. The germline V gene encodes CDR1 LGHDT and CDR2 YNNKEL (reference sequence). J gave up 5 bases and V 5 bases, and 8 bases lay outside the gene matches. The CDR3 sequence is 16 residues long. CDR3 sequence reads: CASSERQGATTGELFF. DNA of the CDR3: TGTGCCAGCAGCGAGAGACAGGGGGCTACGACCGGGGAGCTGTTTTTT.

In this sample, this clone turned up once. The chain carries TRBV7-2 and TRBJ2-5; D perhaps matches TRBD1 (5 bases). CDR1 and CDR2 (germline): SGHTA, FQGNSA. The CDR3 loop spans 16 amino acids. Trimming stripped 1 base from V and 3 bases from J, with 15 bases between. The DNA for the CDR3 is TGTGCCAGCAGCTTAGTGATGGGGCCTGGGGAAGAGACCCAGTACTTC. Translation: CASSLVMGPGEETQYF.